Sequencing of this TCR beta chain was carried out in a study of CD4 T cells in relation to SARS-CoV-2 and coronaviruses. Study information: The negative reference was HIV-1 Nef peptide pool or peptide-free culture.

Remarks on this clone: Its target is not known.

Unexposed donor CD4+ T cells date from about 2011-2018, before the COVID-19 pandemic. After about 10 days of culture, CD4+ T cells were isolated. Cells permitting, SARS-CoV-2 S/N and four cold-coronavirus spikes were tested on unexposed-donor CD4+ T cells. Approximately 2 million PBMCs per well were cultured with 7.5 to 10 IU/ml IL-2. The CDR3 runs to 10 residues. The germline gives CDR1 GTSNPN, CDR2 SVGIG (reference sequence). V shed 2 bases and J shed 9 bases, with 4 bases lying between them. Some clones are missing from TCRdb's copy, which holds only in-frame ones; the method was immunoSEQ multiplex PCR. The sample shows tens of thousands of clones, about 78% of them seen only once.

The sequenced sample consisted of CD4+ T cells from PBMCs, cultured in vitro. The V call is TRBV30, the J call TRBJ2-2; no definite D call. This clonotype originated in a human donor in good health. The CDR3, as DNA: TGTGCCTGGAGTAGGCGGGAGCTGTTTTTT. Protein product: CAWSRRELFF. The entire variable domain, with the rest obtained from reference TRBV30 and TRBJ2-2, is as follows: SQTIHQWPATLVQPVGSPLSLECTVEGTSNPNLYWYRQAAGRGLQLLFYSVGIGQISSEVPQNLSASRPQDRQFILSSKKLLLSDSGFYLCAWSRRELFFGEGSRLTVL.